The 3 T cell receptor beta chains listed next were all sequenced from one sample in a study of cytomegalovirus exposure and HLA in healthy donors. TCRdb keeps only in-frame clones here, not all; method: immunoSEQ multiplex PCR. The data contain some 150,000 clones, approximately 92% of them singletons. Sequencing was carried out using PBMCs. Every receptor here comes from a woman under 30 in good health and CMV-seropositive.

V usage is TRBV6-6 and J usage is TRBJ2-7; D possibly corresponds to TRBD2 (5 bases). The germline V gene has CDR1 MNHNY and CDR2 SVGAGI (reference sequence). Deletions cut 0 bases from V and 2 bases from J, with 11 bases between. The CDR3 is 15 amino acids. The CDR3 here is CASSYSGGSTYEQYF. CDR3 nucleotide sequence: TGTGCCAGCAGTTACTCCGGCGGGTCCACCTACGAGCAGTACTTC.

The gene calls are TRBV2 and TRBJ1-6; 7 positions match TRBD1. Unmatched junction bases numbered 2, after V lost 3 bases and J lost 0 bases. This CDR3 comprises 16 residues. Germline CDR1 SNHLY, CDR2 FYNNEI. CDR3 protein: CASSDYRGSYNSPLHF. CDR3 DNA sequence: TGTGCCAGCAGTGATTACAGGGGCTCCTATAATTCACCCCTCCACTTT.

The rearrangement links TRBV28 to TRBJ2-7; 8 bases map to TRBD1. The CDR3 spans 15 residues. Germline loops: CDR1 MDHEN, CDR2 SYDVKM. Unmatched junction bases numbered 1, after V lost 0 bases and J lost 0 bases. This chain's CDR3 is CASSLWGTGSYEQYF. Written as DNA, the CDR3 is TGTGCCAGCAGTTTATGGGGGACAGGCTCCTACGAGCAGTACTTC.